These T cell receptor beta chains were read from a single sample in a study of CD8+ T cells in alopecia areata. Some clones are missing from TCRdb's copy, which holds only in-frame ones; the method was immunoSEQ multiplex PCR. Counted here are approximately 57,000 clones, about 96% occurring once; the ten biggest clones make up 20% to 30%. The sample was CD8+ T cells sorted from blood, taken at week 0. These receptors all come from a human donor with alopecia areata. Each CDR3 is given without its conserved first and last residue. Each record gives: V gene, J gene, CDR3 protein.

V: TRBV6-5; J: TRBJ1-1; CDR3: ASSYSGPRSTEAF
V: TRBV9; J: TRBJ1-4; CDR3: ASSDGGIATNEKLF
V: TRBV5-6; J: TRBJ2-7; CDR3: ASRSPDGRRQY
V: TRBV29-1; J: TRBJ2-1; CDR3: SVDTERRVNEQF
V: TRBV6-5; J: TRBJ2-7; CDR3: ASSRDRGTYEQY
V: TRBV4-1; J: TRBJ2-7; CDR3: ASSPYSGGDIYEQY
V: TRBV6-5; J: TRBJ2-7; CDR3: ASGLTFHEQY
V: TRBV4-3; J: TRBJ2-7; CDR3: ASSQFPYTSYEQY
V: TRBV18; J: TRBJ2-1; CDR3: ASSPGGAGYNEQF
V: TRBV5-6; J: TRBJ2-5; CDR3: ASSFAGGVGETQY
V: TRBV18; J: TRBJ2-7; CDR3: ASSSAGLTYEQY
V: TRBV13; J: TRBJ2-7; CDR3: ASSQGAGYEQY
V: TRBV4-3; J: TRBJ2-7; CDR3: ASSQDRQYEQY
V: TRBV11-3; J: TRBJ2-1; CDR3: ASSPRADNEQF
V: TRBV4-2; J: TRBJ2-7; CDR3: ASSPGTGNDEQY
V: TRBV11-1; J: TRBJ2-7; CDR3: ASSQGTGVPYEQY
V: TRBV30; J: TRBJ2-3; CDR3: ALDYLVDTQY
V: TRBV7-6; J: TRBJ2-7; CDR3: ASSLRGTDEQY
V: TRBV5-1; J: TRBJ1-1; CDR3: ASSPGGELNTEAF
V: TRBV30; J: TRBJ2-7; CDR3: AWSSGQDSYEQY
V: TRBV7-6; J: TRBJ2-7; CDR3: ASSLGVTGIYEQY
V: TRBV7-9; J: TRBJ2-1; CDR3: ASSLGSWSGRKLYNEQF
V: TRBV29-1; J: TRBJ2-1; CDR3: SVRRPGPRPNEQF
V: TRBV7-9; J: TRBJ1-4; CDR3: ASSGDVVHEKLF
V: TRBV7-9; J: TRBJ1-1; CDR3: ASSPWDRATTEAF
V: TRBV6-5; J: TRBJ1-2; CDR3: ASSAQSYEGYGYT
V: TRBV9; J: TRBJ1-5; CDR3: ASSPEGAPGQPQH
V: TRBV27; J: TRBJ2-1; CDR3: ASSSPYRGHYLNEQF
V: TRBV4-1; J: TRBJ2-5; CDR3: ASSQDTSGYQETQY
V: TRBV30; J: TRBJ2-3; CDR3: AWSAQGGTDTQY
V: TRBV15; J: TRBJ2-1; CDR3: ATSRGQSNEQF
V: TRBV4-1; J: TRBJ2-5; CDR3: ASSPQAAGGGGETQY
V: TRBV6-5; J: TRBJ2-1; CDR3: ASSYGKGGSNEQF
V: TRBV14; J: TRBJ2-7; CDR3: AIFTGTSVREDSEQY
V: TRBV19; J: TRBJ1-5; CDR3: ASSIVGGAGDELVGNQPQH
V: TRBV2; J: TRBJ2-5; CDR3: ASSGVTSGVQTQY
V: TRBV4-1; J: TRBJ2-7; CDR3: ASSQDPNSYYEQY